This entry lists 14 T cell receptor beta chains sequenced from one sample in a study of cytomegalovirus exposure and HLA in healthy donors (dated by TCRdb to 2015 to 2018). Library construction relied on the immunoSEQ multiplex PCR assay. A mixture of 60 forward primers for TCR Vbeta segments and 13 reverse primers for TCR Jbeta segments was used in the multiplex PCR. TCRdb's version of the immuneACCESS table is confined to in-frame rearrangements and falls short of the full clone set. An unresolved V gene accounts for under half of the shortfall where checked; the remainder is of unknown origin. Within this sample are some 150,000 clones, with around 85% of them counted one time only. The ten largest clonotypes hold around 0.93% of the sample. The sequenced sample was PBMCs. The origin of the receptors is a woman aged 25 to 45 in good health and CMV-seronegative.

V usage is TRBV28 and J usage is TRBJ1-1; D possibly corresponds to TRBD1 (6 bases). This CDR3 has 12 residues. V was clipped by 5 bases and J by 7 bases, with 11 bases between them. CDR1 and CDR2 (germline): MDHEN, SYDVKM. The CDR3 bases are TGTGCCAGCAGTCCCGGACAGTTTGAAGCTTTCTTT. Amino acid sequence: CASSPGQFEAFF.

V gene TRBV19 combines with J gene TRBJ2-1, with TRBD2 matching over 8 bases. V lost 0 bases and J lost 16; bases outside the gene matches: 5. Germline loops: CDR1 LNHDA, CDR2 SQIVND (reference sequence). The CDR3 is made up of 12 amino acids. The CDR3 nucleotides read TGTGCCAGTAGTATAGAGGGGACTAGTAAATTCTTC. This gives the protein CASSIEGTSKFF.

V and J are TRBV15 and TRBJ2-7; 9 nucleotides agree with TRBD2. Germline lookup yields CDR1 LNHNV and CDR2 YYDKDF (reference sequence). The CDR3 extends over 15 amino acids. The junction had 5 bases not matched to a gene; V was cut back by 3 bases and J by 2 bases. The CDR3 DNA reads TGTGCCACCAGCAGGTTAGCGGGAGAAACCTACGAGCAGTACTTC. This encodes CATSRLAGETYEQYF. The variable domain in full, with the rest retrieved from reference TRBV15 and TRBJ2-7, is DAMVIQNPRYQVTQFGKPVTLSCSQTLNHNVMYWYQQKSSQAPKLLFHYYDKDFNNEADTPDNFQSRRPNTSFCFLDIRSPGLGDTAMYLCATSRLAGETYEQYFGPGTRLTVT.

This chain uses TRBV7-2 with TRBJ1-2, with D possibly being TRBD1 (6 bases). CDR1 is SGHTA, CDR2 FQGNSA, per germline. The CDR3 totals 13 residues. Trimming pared 4 bases from V and 7 bases from J, leaving 13 bases between. CDR3 residues: CASSSTGMGGYTF. The CDR3 DNA reads TGTGCCAGCAGCTCAACAGGGATGGGTGGCTACACCTTC.

V gene TRBV19 combines with J gene TRBJ1-2; 8 bases agree with TRBD1. The J segment lost 5 bases and the V segment lost 5 bases, leaving 10 bases of the junction unmatched. CDR1 is LNHDA and CDR2 is SQIVND in the germline V gene (reference sequence). The CDR3 runs to 15 residues. CDR3 residues: CASSVGGQVLYGYTF. The CDR3, as DNA: TGTGCCAGTAGTGTGGGGGGACAGGTCCTTTATGGCTACACCTTC.

The chain links TRBV13 to TRBJ2-7; D possibly corresponds to TRBD2 (6 bases). The CDR3 length is 14 residues. Trimming removed 4 bases from V and 0 bases from J, with 10 bases in between. Germline-derived CDR1 and CDR2 are PRHDT and FYEKMQ (reference sequence). This CDR3 is CASSSGLNSYEQYF. The CDR3 coding sequence is TGTGCCAGCAGCTCCGGACTAAACTCCTACGAGCAGTACTTC.

The chain joins TRBV6-5 to TRBJ2-7, with D perhaps matching TRBD2 (5 bases). V was trimmed by 4 bases and J by 5 bases, leaving 18 bases between them. CDR3 size: 15 residues. From germline, CDR1 is MNHEY and CDR2 SVGAGI. The CDR3 DNA is TGTGCCAGCAGTTCCCTCGGTCTAGCAGGCCACGAGCAGTACTTC. It specifies CASSSLGLAGHEQYF.

This clone was observed a single time. The chain combines TRBV7-2 with TRBJ2-3; 11 nucleotides agree with TRBD1. Germline CDR1 and CDR2: SGHTA and FQGNSA. There are 14 residues in the CDR3. With V trimmed by 11 bases and J by 5 bases, 9 bases remained unmatched. For the CDR3, the DNA is TGTGCCGGCCAGGGACAGGGGGTTGGAGATACGCAGTATTTT. It is translated as CAGQGQGVGDTQYF.

The chain links TRBV28 to TRBJ1-1; D remains ambiguous. Germline lookup yields CDR1 MDHEN and CDR2 SYDVKM. The V and J ends lost 6 bases and 5 bases respectively, with 7 bases between them. This CDR3 is built from 11 residues. The DNA for the CDR3 is TGTGCCAGCAGGTCGGGGACTGAAGCTTTCTTT. It specifies CASRSGTEAFF.

In this sample, this clone turned up once. The chain combines TRBV10-3 with TRBJ2-2; 7 bases line up with TRBD2. CDR1 and CDR2 from the germline V gene are ENHRY and SYGVKD. The length of the CDR3 is 11 residues. Germline trimming cut 8 bases from V and 13 bases from J; bases unmatched to any gene: 7. The CDR3 DNA reads TGTGCCATCGGGCGGGGGTTGGTGCTGTTTTTT. Its protein is CAIGRGLVLFF.

The genes are TRBV19 and TRBJ2-1, with D perhaps TRBD2 (5 bases). Trimming took off 4 bases at V and 7 bases at J, with 11 bases between the two ends. The CDR3 is 13 amino acids. CDR1 and CDR2 from the germline V gene are LNHDA and SQIVND (reference sequence). The CDR3 DNA follows: TGTGCCAGTAGTACGGCCCTAGCAAATGAGCAGTTCTTC. It codes for CASSTALANEQFF.

On this clone: The junction does not match germline at one end; this may be a read error. In the same sample, other DNA sequences code for this CDR3. Here the CDR3 reads CASSFRVGNSPLHF. CDR3 sequence (DNA): TGTGCCAGCAGCTTCAGGGTCGGTAATTCCCCCCTCCACTTT. The chain couples TRBV5-4 to TRBJ1-6; perhaps TRBD1 as D (5 bases). Looked up from germline, CDR1 is SGHNT and CDR2 is YYREEE (reference sequence). The CDR3 extends over 14 amino acids.

The rearrangement uses TRBV4-1 and TRBJ2-5; the match to TRBD1 covers 7 bases. The CDR3 covers 14 residues. The germline CDR1 and CDR2 sequences are MGHRA and YSYEKL. With 5 bases clipped from V and 3 bases from J, the junction kept 6 bases outside the gene matches. The CDR3 nucleotides read TGCGCCAGCAGCAGGTTGGGACAGAAAGAGACCCAGTACTTC. Translating it yields CASSRLGQKETQYF.

V and J are TRBV6-5 and TRBJ2-4; 7 bases are a match to TRBD2. There are 15 residues in the CDR3. With V trimmed by 4 bases and J by 3 bases, 6 bases remained unmatched. Germline V gene data show CDR1 as MNHEY and CDR2 as SVGAGI. The CDR3 loop reads CASSSYRDYKNIQYF. DNA of the CDR3: TGTGCCAGCAGTTCCTATCGGGACTACAAAAACATTCAGTACTTC.